This TCR beta chain was sequenced in a study of post-analysis software for immune sequencing data. Germline loops: CDR1 DFQATT, CDR2 SNEGSKA (reference sequence). The CDR3 length is 11 residues. With regard to this clonotype: Its antigen is not identified.

Findings of the study overall: Elevated frequency relative to controls characterized roughly five TRBV segments in patients, TRBV5-6, TRBV5-1 and TRBV20-1 among them. Same-batch preparations were strongly co-clustered by F measure. In multiple sclerosis, normalized Chao1 diversity was significantly below that of controls.

Unique-molecular-identifier-tagged TCR beta cDNA libraries were used. TCRdb passed the PCR reads through MiXCR, listing each CDR3 protein once. The table lists under 650,000 distinct CDR3 sequences, about 44% of them singletons, with more than 1.5% in the top ten. The chain has TRBV20-1 and TRBJ2-5, with TRBD1 as a possible D gene (5 bases). The DNA end is a closer match to TRBJ2-7, so the J assignment may be wrong. The TCR sequence derives from a girl aged 10 to 17 with multiple sclerosis. Material: blood. The CDR3 DNA follows: TGCAGTGCCTTCAGGGATCCCGAGCAGTACTTC. Encoded protein: CSAFRDPEQYF.